A selection of T cell receptor beta chains follows, all from one sample in a study of cytomegalovirus exposure and HLA in healthy donors. Only in-frame clones appear in the TCRdb table, and some are missing; sequencing was by immunoSEQ multiplex PCR. The data show 90,000 to 140,000 clones, roughly 73% seen once. Material for sequencing was PBMCs. The receptor source for this set is a woman in her forties in good health and CMV-seropositive. Each CDR3 is given with its conserved first and last residue. A D gene is named only where the DNA matches it firmly. Clone size is shown for a subset of rows, as once, few, many or a class of expanded clone.

length	V	J	D	size	DNA	CDR3
16	TRBV10-3	TRBJ2-1	TRBD1	few	TGTGCCATCAGAGAAGGGACAGGTTTTTCCTACAATGAGCAGTTCTTC	CAIREGTGFSYNEQFF
15	TRBV19	TRBJ1-3	TRBD1	few	TGTGCCAGTAGTGGACAGGCGGTCTCTGGAAACACCATATATTTT	CASSGQAVSGNTIYF
17	TRBV27	TRBJ2-2	TRBD2	.	TGTGCCAGCAGACCCCTTTCCGGGAGGGCCTATGCCGGGGAGCTGTTTTTT	CASRPLSGRAYAGELFF
16	TRBV6-5	TRBJ1-1	.	.	TGTGCCAGCAGTTACTCGATAGGGGAAAAGAACACTGAAGCTTTCTTT	CASSYSIGEKNTEAFF
14	TRBV25-1	TRBJ1-2	.	few	TGTGCCAGCAGTGAATCAGGGGCGGGCTATGGCTACACCTTC	CASSESGAGYGYTF
16	TRBV19	TRBJ2-7	TRBD2	.	TGTGCCAGTAGCCCCCGGACTAGCGGGAGAAGGTACGAGCAGTACTTC	CASSPRTSGRRYEQYF
15	TRBV7-6	TRBJ1-1	TRBD1	.	TGTGCCAGCAGCCCCGGGACAGGGGGCTATACTGAAGCTTTCTTT	CASSPGTGGYTEAFF
13	TRBV29-1	TRBJ1-3	.	.	TGCAGCGTGGACCCCGGGACTGGAAACACCATATATTTT	CSVDPGTGNTIYF
17	TRBV4-2	TRBJ2-1	TRBD2	.	TGTGCCAGCAGCCAAGATTACAGAGGACTAGCGGGAGTAGGGCAGTTCTTC	CASSQDYRGLAGVGQFF
14	TRBV2	TRBJ2-5	.	few	TGTGCCAGCAGTGGGACCGTAGCGGAAGAGACCCAGTACTTC	CASSGTVAEETQYF
15	TRBV2	TRBJ1-5	.	.	TGTGCCAGCAGTGATTACAGGGAGCGTTATCAGCCCCAGCATTTT	CASSDYRERYQPQHF
14	TRBV5-4	TRBJ2-7	TRBD2	.	TGTGCCAGCAGTGGTAGCGGGGGGGTCTCCGAGCAGTACTTC	CASSGSGGVSEQYF
16	TRBV7-8	TRBJ2-1	.	.	TGTGCCAGCAGCGGCGGGACCGAGACCTTCTACAATGAGCAGTTCTTC	CASSGGTETFYNEQFF
17	TRBV5-6	TRBJ2-3	TRBD2	.	TGTGCCAGCAGCCACCTACTAGCGGGGGGGCCTTCAGATACGCAGTATTTT	CASSHLLAGGPSDTQYF
13	TRBV6-5	TRBJ1-6	.	once	TGTGCCAGCAGTGAAAGAGAAAATTCACCCCTCCACTTT	CASSERENSPLHF
16	TRBV4-1	TRBJ2-3	TRBD1	.	TGCGCCAGCAGCCGGACAGGGGGAATACACACAGATACGCAGTATTTT	CASSRTGGIHTDTQYF
15	TRBV7-9	TRBJ1-3	TRBD1	.	TGTGCCAGCAGCCTCGGGACAGGGCGAGGAAACACCATATATTTT	CASSLGTGRGNTIYF
17	TRBV4-3	TRBJ2-3	TRBD2	.	TGCGCCAGCAGCCAAGTAGCGGGGGGGATGAGCACAGATACGCAGTATTTT	CASSQVAGGMSTDTQYF
14	TRBV7-6	TRBJ2-2	.	.	TGTGCCAGCAGCTTTTCAGGGATCACCGGGGAGCTGTTTTTT	CASSFSGITGELFF
13	TRBV7-7	TRBJ2-7	TRBD1	once	TGTGCTAGCAGCACGGGGACAGTCTACGAGCAGTACTTC	CASSTGTVYEQYF
15	TRBV7-2	TRBJ1-2	TRBD1	.	TGTGCCAGCAGCCAATTGACAGGGGGTAAGAATGGCTACACCTTC	CASSQLTGGKNGYTF
13	TRBV6-1	TRBJ2-1	.	.	TGTGCCAGCACGTCTGCGGGTTACAATGAGCAGTTCTTC	CASTSAGYNEQFF
17	TRBV2	TRBJ2-2	TRBD2	.	TGTGCCAGCAGTGAGACTAGCGGGGGGTACAACACCGGGGAGCTGTTTTTT	CASSETSGGYNTGELFF
18	TRBV7-6	TRBJ2-2	TRBD2	.	TGTGCCAGCAGCTTGGGTAGCGGGGGGGCCTCGAACACCGGGGAGCTGTTTTTT	CASSLGSGGASNTGELFF
15	TRBV5-1	TRBJ2-1	TRBD2	few	TGCGCCAGCAGCTTGTCGACTAGCCCTTACAATGAGCAGTTCTTC	CASSLSTSPYNEQFF
15	TRBV4-1	TRBJ2-4	TRBD1	.	TGCGCCAGCAGCCGGATACTCACAGGGGTTAACATTCAGTACTTC	CASSRILTGVNIQYF
18	TRBV21-1	TRBJ2-7	.	.	TGTGCCAGCAGCAAACCTCACCCCGGGACTAGCAGTAAATACGAGCAGTACTTC	CASSKPHPGTSSKYEQYF
17	TRBV9	TRBJ2-3	TRBD2	.	TGTGCCAGCAGCGTAGCGGGAGGGCCTAAATCGACAGATACGCAGTATTTT	CASSVAGGPKSTDTQYF
14	TRBV4-3	TRBJ1-6	.	.	TGCGCCAGCAGCCAAGGGGTAGAGGGTTCACCCCTCCACTTT	CASSQGVEGSPLHF
13	TRBV19	TRBJ1-1	.	few	TGTGCCAGTAGTGGACAGACTAACACTGAAGCTTTCTTT	CASSGQTNTEAFF
12	TRBV2	TRBJ2-2	.	.	TGTGCCAGGCGGAAAGGCACCGGGGAGCTGTTTTTT	CARRKGTGELFF
15	TRBV18	TRBJ1-5	TRBD1	.	TGTGCCAGCTCACCTGGGACAGGAGGGGATCAGCCCCAGCATTTT	CASSPGTGGDQPQHF
17	TRBV11-2	TRBJ2-2	TRBD1	.	TGTGCCAGCAGCCCCTCGATCTGGACAGGGGCCTCCACGGGGCTGTTTTTT	CASSPSIWTGASTGLFF